The rows below give T cell receptor beta chains drawn from one sample of a study of blood T cell dynamics during melanoma immunotherapy. Clones were read by immunoSEQ multiplex PCR, and TCRdb kept only the in-frame ones, dropping some. The sample records approximately 9,800 clones, more than 85% being singletons. Sequencing used blood, obtained from a patient treated with checkpoint blockade. Source of these receptors: a human donor with melanoma. Both conserved end residues are part of each CDR3. The order of the fields is J gene, V gene, clone size, D gene, CDR3 DNA, CDR3 protein. The D gene is left open where the match is weak. Size is omitted from some rows. Given values are once, few, many or a class for expanded clones.

>TRBJ1-1|TRBV28|NA|NA
TGTGCCAGCCACCCCCAGGGGCGGGCTGAAGCTTTCTTT
CASHPQGRAEAFF
>TRBJ1-1|TRBV5-1|once|NA
TGCGCCAGCAGTCGGGACGGATCGAACACTGAAGCTTTCTTT
CASSRDGSNTEAFF
>TRBJ2-7|TRBV14|NA|NA
TGTGCCAGCAGCCAAGGCCAGGGGCCCTCCTACGAGCAGTACTTC
CASSQGQGPSYEQYF
>TRBJ2-7|TRBV28|NA|TRBD1
TGTGCCAGCAGAGGTACCGGGACAGGTGACGAGCAGTACTTC
CASRGTGTGDEQYF
>TRBJ2-7|TRBV2|NA|TRBD2
TGTGCCAGCAGTGAATCGACTAGCGGGGGTACCTACGAGCAGTACTTC
CASSESTSGGTYEQYF
>TRBJ1-1|TRBV18|NA|NA
TGTGCCAGCTCACGGGGTGGGAACACTGAAGCTTTCTTT
CASSRGGNTEAFF
>TRBJ2-5|TRBV5-4|NA|TRBD2
TGTGCCAGCAGCCATAAACTAGCGGAGTACCAAGAGACCCAGTACTTC
CASSHKLAEYQETQYF
>TRBJ1-5|TRBV28|NA|TRBD1
TGTGCCAGCAGGCCAGCAGGGGGAAGCAATCAGCCCCAGCATTTT
CASRPAGGSNQPQHF
>TRBJ2-7|TRBV18|NA|NA
TGTGCCAGCTCCCTGACAGGATACCTACTCGAGCAGTACTTC
CASSLTGYLLEQYF
>TRBJ2-1|TRBV11-2|few|NA
TGTGCCAGCAGCTTAGAACATTACTCCTACAATGAGCAGTTCTTC
CASSLEHYSYNEQFF
>TRBJ2-7|TRBV7-9|NA|NA
TGTGCCAGCAGCCCTCAGGGTGGACGCGAGCAGTACTTC
CASSPQGGREQYF
>TRBJ2-3|TRBV28|NA|NA
TGTGCCAGCAGTTTACCGGGGGCAGATACGCAGTATTTT
CASSLPGADTQYF
>TRBJ2-1|TRBV4-1|once|NA
TGCGCCAGCAGCCAAGATGGCGTCTTAAAAGTCTACAATGAGCAGTTCTTC
CASSQDGVLKVYNEQFF
>TRBJ1-3|TRBV7-8|NA|NA
TGTGCCAGCAGTCAGAGAAGTATAGGAAACACCATATATTTT
CASSQRSIGNTIYF
>TRBJ1-5|TRBV30|NA|TRBD1
TGTGCCTGGAGTCGTGACAGGGGCGGCCAGCCCCAGCATTTT
CAWSRDRGGQPQHF
>TRBJ2-1|TRBV10-1|NA|TRBD2
TGCGCCAGCAGGGGACTAGGGGATGAGCAGTTCTTC
CASRGLGDEQFF
>TRBJ2-3|TRBV4-2|NA|TRBD2
TGTGCCAGCAGCCAAGCCCTACTAGCGGTCACAGATACGCAGTATTTT
CASSQALLAVTDTQYF
>TRBJ1-1|TRBV15|medium-sized|NA
TGTGCCACCAGCAGAGTCGGGGGCGCAGAGGGGCAGGAGGTCATTCGAATTGAAGCTTTCTTT
CATSRVGGAEGQEVIRIEAFF
>TRBJ2-1|TRBV4-1|NA|TRBD1
TGCGCCAGCAGCCGGTCGGACAGGAGCTCCTACAATGAGCAGTTCTTC
CASSRSDRSSYNEQFF
>TRBJ2-6|TRBV18|NA|TRBD1
TGTGCCAGCTCACTAAACAGGGGTGGGGCCAACGTCCTGACTTTC
CASSLNRGGANVLTF
>TRBJ2-7|TRBV6-1|NA|NA
TGTGCCAGCAAGGCCCGAATCTACGAGCAGTACTTC
CASKARIYEQYF
>TRBJ2-4|TRBV20-1|NA|TRBD1
TGCAGTGCTAGTAAACAGGGGCCACAGTACTTC
CSASKQGPQYF
>TRBJ2-2|TRBV5-1|NA|NA
TGCGCCAGCAGGTTATTATCCACAATACGTCGCGGCACCGGGGAGCTGTTTTTT
CASRLLSTIRRGTGELFF
>TRBJ1-5|TRBV28|NA|NA
TGTGCCAGCAGTCCGACCTTGGGGGGATATAGCAATCAGCCCCAGCATTTT
CASSPTLGGYSNQPQHF
>TRBJ2-1|TRBV9|NA|TRBD1
TGTGCCAGCAGCCCAAGGGACAGGGGAATATACAATGAGCAGTTCTTC
CASSPRDRGIYNEQFF
>TRBJ2-1|TRBV11-1|NA|TRBD2
TGTGCCAGCAGCCCGACGGGACTAAACTCCTACAATGAGCAGTTCTTC
CASSPTGLNSYNEQFF
>TRBJ2-7|TRBV7-6|once|NA
TGTGCCAGCAGCTTAGACCCCTCAGGCGAGCAGTACTTC
CASSLDPSGEQYF
>TRBJ1-1|TRBV7-2|NA|NA
TGTGCCAGCAGCCTCAATTATTGGTCCACGGGGACTGAAGCTTTCTTT
CASSLNYWSTGTEAFF
>TRBJ1-2|TRBV7-2|NA|NA
TGTGCCAGCAGCTTAGCGGTGGCAGCCCAAGGCTACACCTTC
CASSLAVAAQGYTF
>TRBJ2-3|TRBV23-1|NA|NA
TGCGCCAGCATCTACGACTTACCCACAGATACGCAGTATTTT
CASIYDLPTDTQYF
>TRBJ2-7|TRBV27|NA|TRBD2
TGTGCCAGCAGTCCTCTAGCGGGAGATCCCTACGAGCAGTACTTC
CASSPLAGDPYEQYF
>TRBJ2-2|TRBV2|NA|NA
TGTGCCAGCAGTGAATCTGGGTTTAGGCTGTTTTTT
CASSESGFRLFF
>TRBJ2-7|TRBV20-1|NA|NA
TGCAGTGCTAGACAGGGGTACGAGCAGTACTTC
CSARQGYEQYF
>TRBJ2-5|TRBV10-3|NA|TRBD2
TGTGCCATCAGTCCGGCCCGCGGGGGGGAAGAGACCCAGTACTTC
CAISPARGGEETQYF
>TRBJ2-7|TRBV7-2|NA|TRBD1
TGTGCCAGCAGCGTCTGGGACAGTCCTTTCTCCTACGAGCAGTACTTC
CASSVWDSPFSYEQYF
>TRBJ2-2|TRBV11-3|NA|NA
TGTGCCAGCAGCTTAAACCGGGGCGAAGGGGAGCTGTTTTTT
CASSLNRGEGELFF
>TRBJ2-1|TRBV9|NA|TRBD2
TGTGCCAGCAGCCCATGGACTAGCGGTCCCTCCTACAATGAGCAGTTCTTC
CASSPWTSGPSYNEQFF
>TRBJ2-5|TRBV28|NA|TRBD1
TGTGCGGTTGGGGGGGACAGGGTAAGGGAGCAGTACTTC
CAVGGDRVREQYF
>TRBJ1-5|TRBV19|NA|NA
TGTGCCAGCGCGGAGGGACCTTATCAGCCCCAGCATTTT
CASAEGPYQPQHF
>TRBJ2-1|TRBV5-1|NA|TRBD2
TGCGCCAGCAGCTTCACCGGGACTAGCGGATACAATGAGCAGTTCTTC
CASSFTGTSGYNEQFF
>TRBJ1-2|TRBV28|NA|NA
TGTGCCAGCAGTCCTGCAGTGGGCGGCTATGGCTACACCTTC
CASSPAVGGYGYTF
>TRBJ2-7|TRBV5-4|few|NA
TGTGCCAGCAGCCAAGACAGGTCGGGGCTCTACGAGCAGTACTTC
CASSQDRSGLYEQYF
>TRBJ2-1|TRBV7-6|once|TRBD2
TGTGCCAGCAGCGCGGGACTAGGGAGGAACAATGAGCAGTTCTTC
CASSAGLGRNNEQFF
>TRBJ2-2|TRBV5-5|NA|NA
TGTGCCAGCAGCTTGGGGCTCCCCACCGGGGAGCTGTTTTTT
CASSLGLPTGELFF
>TRBJ1-6|TRBV30|NA|TRBD1
TGTGCCTGGAGTGAAAGGACAGGGGGAAATTCACCCCTCCACTTT
CAWSERTGGNSPLHF
>TRBJ2-7|TRBV6-6|NA|NA
TGTGCCAGCACCCCCCGTGAAAGCTCCTACGAGCAGTACTTC
CASTPRESSYEQYF
>TRBJ2-2|TRBV19|NA|NA
TGTGCCAGTAGTGCTTCGACAGTCAACACCGGGGAGCTGTTTTTT
CASSASTVNTGELFF
>TRBJ2-3|TRBV2|once|TRBD2
TGTGCCAGCAGTGAACGGCTAGCGGGAGACTTCACAGATACGCAGTATTTT
CASSERLAGDFTDTQYF
>TRBJ2-2|TRBV7-6|NA|NA
TGTGCCAGCAGCTTATTGGGCACTTCCAGCGGGGAGCTGTTTTTT
CASSLLGTSSGELFF
>TRBJ1-1|TRBV5-1|NA|NA
TGCGCCAGCAGCCTCGCGGGGGGGTTGAACACTGAAGCTTTCTTT
CASSLAGGLNTEAFF
>TRBJ2-4|TRBV21-1|NA|NA
TGTGCCAGCAGGAAACTGGGGGGCCCCAGAGGTGAGGCCAAAAACATTCAGTACTTC
CASRKLGGPRGEAKNIQYF
>TRBJ1-1|TRBV19|NA|NA
TGTGCCAGTAGGAACCTGGACGGGAAGGGGGACACTGAAGCTTTCTTT
CASRNLDGKGDTEAFF